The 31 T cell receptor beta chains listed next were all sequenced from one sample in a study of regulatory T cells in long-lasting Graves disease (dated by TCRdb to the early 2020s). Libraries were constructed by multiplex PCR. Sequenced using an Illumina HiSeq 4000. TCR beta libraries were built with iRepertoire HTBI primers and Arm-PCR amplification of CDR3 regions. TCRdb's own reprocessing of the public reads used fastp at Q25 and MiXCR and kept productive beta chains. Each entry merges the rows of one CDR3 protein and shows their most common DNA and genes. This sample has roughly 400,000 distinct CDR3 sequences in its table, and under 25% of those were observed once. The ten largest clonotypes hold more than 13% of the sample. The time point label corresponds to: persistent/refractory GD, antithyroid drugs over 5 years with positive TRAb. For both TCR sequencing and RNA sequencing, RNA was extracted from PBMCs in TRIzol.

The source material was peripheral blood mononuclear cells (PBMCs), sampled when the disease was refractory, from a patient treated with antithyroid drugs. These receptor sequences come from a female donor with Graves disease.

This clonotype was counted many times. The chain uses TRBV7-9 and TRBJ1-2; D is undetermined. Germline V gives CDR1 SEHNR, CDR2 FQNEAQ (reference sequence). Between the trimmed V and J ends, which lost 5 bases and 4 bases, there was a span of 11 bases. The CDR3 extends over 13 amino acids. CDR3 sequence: CASSLTTSYGYTF. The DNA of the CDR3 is TGTGCCAGCAGCCTAACTACTTCCTATGGCTACACCTTC.

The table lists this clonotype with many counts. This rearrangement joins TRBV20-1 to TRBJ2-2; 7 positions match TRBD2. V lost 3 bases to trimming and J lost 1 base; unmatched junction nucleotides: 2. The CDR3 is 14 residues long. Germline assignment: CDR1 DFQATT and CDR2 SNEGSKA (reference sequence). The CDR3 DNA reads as TGCAGTGCTAGGGGGACTAAGAACACCGGGGAGCTGTTTTTT. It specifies CSARGTKNTGELFF.

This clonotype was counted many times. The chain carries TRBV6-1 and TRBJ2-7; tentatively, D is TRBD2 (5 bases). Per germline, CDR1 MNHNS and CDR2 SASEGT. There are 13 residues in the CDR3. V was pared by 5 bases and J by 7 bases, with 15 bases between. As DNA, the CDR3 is TGTGCCAGCAGTATACTAGTCTCGGGAGAGCAGTACTTC. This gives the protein CASSILVSGEQYF.

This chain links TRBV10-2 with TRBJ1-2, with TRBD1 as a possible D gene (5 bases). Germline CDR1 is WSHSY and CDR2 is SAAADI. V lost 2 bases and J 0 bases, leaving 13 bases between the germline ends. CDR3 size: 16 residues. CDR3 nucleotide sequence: TGCGCCAGCAGTGAGGGCAGGGTAGGGACTAACTATGGCTACACCTTC. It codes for CASSEGRVGTNYGYTF.

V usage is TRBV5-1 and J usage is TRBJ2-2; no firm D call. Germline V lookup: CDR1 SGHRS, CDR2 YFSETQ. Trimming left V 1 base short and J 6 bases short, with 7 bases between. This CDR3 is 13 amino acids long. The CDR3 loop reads CASSLPRPGELFF. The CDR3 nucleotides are TGCGCCAGCAGCTTGCCCCGACCCGGGGAGCTGTTTTTT.

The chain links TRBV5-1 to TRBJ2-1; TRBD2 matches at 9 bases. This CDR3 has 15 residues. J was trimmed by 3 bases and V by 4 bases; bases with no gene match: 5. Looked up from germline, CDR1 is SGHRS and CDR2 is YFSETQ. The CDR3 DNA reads TGCGCCAGCAGCCCGGGACTAGCAGACTACAATGAGCAGTTCTTC. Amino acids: CASSPGLADYNEQFF.

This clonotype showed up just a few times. The CDR3 spells CSARDMLARGRGWSQYF. DNA for the CDR3: TGCAGTGCTAGGGACATGCTGGCGAGAGGAAGGGGTTGGTCCCAGTACTTC. The V call is TRBV20-1, the J call TRBJ2-5, with D possibly matching TRBD1 (5 bases). V dropped 3 bases and J dropped 9 bases, with 29 bases sitting between them. This CDR3 comprises 17 residues. Germline V gives CDR1 DFQATT, CDR2 SNEGSKA (reference sequence).

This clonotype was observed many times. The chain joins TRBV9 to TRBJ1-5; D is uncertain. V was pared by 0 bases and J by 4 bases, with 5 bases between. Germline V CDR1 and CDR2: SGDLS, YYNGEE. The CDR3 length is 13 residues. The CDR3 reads CASSVDLNQPQHF. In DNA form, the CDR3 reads TGTGCCAGCAGCGTAGACCTGAATCAGCCCCAGCATTTT.

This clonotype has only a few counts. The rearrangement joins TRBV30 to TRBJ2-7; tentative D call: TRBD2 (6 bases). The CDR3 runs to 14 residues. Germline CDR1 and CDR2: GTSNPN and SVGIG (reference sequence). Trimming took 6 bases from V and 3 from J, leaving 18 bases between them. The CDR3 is CACPKAGRVYEQYF. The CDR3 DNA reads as TGTGCCTGCCCCAAAGCGGGCAGGGTCTACGAGCAGTACTTC.

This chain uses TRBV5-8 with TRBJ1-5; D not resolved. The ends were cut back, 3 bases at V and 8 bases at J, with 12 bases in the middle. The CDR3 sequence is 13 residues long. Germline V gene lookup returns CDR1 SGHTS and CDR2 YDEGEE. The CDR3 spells CASSYPPGKPQHF. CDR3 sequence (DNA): TGTGCCAGCAGCTACCCCCCGGGGAAGCCCCAGCATTTT.

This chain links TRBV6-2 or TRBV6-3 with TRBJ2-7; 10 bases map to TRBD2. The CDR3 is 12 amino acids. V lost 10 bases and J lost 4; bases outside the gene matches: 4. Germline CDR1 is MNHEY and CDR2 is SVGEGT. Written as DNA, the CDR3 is TGTGCCACCGGTAGCGGGGGGTACGAGCAGTACTTC. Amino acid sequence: CATGSGGYEQYF.

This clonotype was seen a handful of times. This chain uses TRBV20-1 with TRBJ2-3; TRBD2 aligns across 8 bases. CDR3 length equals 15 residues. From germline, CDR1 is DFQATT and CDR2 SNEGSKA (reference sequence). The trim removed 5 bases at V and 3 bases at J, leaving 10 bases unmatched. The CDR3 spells CSASQREFPTDTQYF. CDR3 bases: TGCAGTGCTTCCCAGCGGGAGTTTCCGACAGATACGCAGTATTTT.

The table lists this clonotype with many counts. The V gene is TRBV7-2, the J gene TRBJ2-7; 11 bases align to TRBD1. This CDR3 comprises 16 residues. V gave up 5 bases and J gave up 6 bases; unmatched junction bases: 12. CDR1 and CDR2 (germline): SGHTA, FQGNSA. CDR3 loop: CASSQRWTGGRFEQYF. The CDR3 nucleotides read TGTGCCAGCAGCCAGAGATGGACAGGGGGCCGTTTCGAGCAGTACTTC.

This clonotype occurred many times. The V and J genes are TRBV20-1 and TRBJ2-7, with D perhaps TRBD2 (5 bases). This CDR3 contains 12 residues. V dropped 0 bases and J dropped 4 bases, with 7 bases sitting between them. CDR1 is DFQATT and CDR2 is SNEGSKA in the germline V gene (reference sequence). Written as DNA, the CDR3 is TGCAGTGCTAGAGAGTGGAGGTACGAGCAGTACTTC. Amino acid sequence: CSAREWRYEQYF.

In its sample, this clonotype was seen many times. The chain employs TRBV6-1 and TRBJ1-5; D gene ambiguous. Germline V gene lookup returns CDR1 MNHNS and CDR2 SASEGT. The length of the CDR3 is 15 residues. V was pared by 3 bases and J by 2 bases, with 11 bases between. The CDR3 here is CASSEGPFGNQPQHF. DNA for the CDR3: TGTGCCAGCAGTGAGGGTCCGTTTGGCAATCAGCCCCAGCATTTT.

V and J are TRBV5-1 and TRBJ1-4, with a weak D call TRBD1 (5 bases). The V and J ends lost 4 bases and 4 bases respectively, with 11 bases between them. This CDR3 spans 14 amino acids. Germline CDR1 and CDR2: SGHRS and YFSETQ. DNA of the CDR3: TGCGCCAGCAGCCTGCAGGGAAATAATGAAAAACTGTTTTTT. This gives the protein CASSLQGNNEKLFF. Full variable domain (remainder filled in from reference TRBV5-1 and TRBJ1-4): KAGVTQTPRYLIKTRGQQVTLSCSPISGHRSVSWYQQTPGQGLQFLFEYFSETQRNKGNFPGRFSGRQFSNSRSEMNVSTLELGDSALYLCASSLQGNNEKLFFGSGTQLSVL.

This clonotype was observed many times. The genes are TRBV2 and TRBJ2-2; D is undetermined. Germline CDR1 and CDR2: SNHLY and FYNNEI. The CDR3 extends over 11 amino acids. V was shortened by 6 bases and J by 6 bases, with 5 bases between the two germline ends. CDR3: CASRGAGELFF. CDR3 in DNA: TGTGCCAGCAGAGGAGCCGGGGAGCTGTTTTTT.

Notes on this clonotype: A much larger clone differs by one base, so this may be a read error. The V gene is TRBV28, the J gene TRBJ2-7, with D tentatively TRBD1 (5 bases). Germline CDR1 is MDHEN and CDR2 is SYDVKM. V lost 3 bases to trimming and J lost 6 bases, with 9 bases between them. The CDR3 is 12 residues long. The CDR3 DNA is TGTGCCAGCAGTTTCTTGGGGCGCGAGCAGTACTTC. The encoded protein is CASSFLGREQYF.

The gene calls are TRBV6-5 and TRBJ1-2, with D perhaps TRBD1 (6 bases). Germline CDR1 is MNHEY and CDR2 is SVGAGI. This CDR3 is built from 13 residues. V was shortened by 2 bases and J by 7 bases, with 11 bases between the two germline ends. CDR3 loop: CASSYGTMGGYTF. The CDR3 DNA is TGTGCCAGCAGTTACGGGACAATGGGTGGCTACACCTTC.

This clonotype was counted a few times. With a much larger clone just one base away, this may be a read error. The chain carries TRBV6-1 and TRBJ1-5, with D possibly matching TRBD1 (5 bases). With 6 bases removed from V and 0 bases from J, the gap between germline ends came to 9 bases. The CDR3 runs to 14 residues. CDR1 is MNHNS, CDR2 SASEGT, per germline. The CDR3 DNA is TGTGCCAGCAGCGCAGACAGTAGCAATCAGCCCCAGCATTTT. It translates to CASSADSSNQPQHF.

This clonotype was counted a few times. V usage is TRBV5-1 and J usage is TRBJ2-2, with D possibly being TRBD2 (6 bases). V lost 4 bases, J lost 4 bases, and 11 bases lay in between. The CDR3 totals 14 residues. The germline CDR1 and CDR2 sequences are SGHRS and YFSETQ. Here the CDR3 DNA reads TGCGCCAGCAGCCTTGGGGAGGCCACCGGGGAGCTGTTTTTT. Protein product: CASSLGEATGELFF.

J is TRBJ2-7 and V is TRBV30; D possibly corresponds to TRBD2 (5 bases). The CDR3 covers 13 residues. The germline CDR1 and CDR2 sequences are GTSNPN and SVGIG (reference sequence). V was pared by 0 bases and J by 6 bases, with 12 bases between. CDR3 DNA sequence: TGTGCCTGGAGTGTATCCGGGGTGGGCGAGCAGTACTTC. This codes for CAWSVSGVGEQYF.

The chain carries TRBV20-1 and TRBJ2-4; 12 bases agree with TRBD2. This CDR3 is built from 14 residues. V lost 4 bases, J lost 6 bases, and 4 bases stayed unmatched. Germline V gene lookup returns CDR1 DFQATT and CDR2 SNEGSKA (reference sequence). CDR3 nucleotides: TGCAGTGCTAACCTAGCGGGAGGGATAAACATTCAGTACTTC. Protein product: CSANLAGGINIQYF.

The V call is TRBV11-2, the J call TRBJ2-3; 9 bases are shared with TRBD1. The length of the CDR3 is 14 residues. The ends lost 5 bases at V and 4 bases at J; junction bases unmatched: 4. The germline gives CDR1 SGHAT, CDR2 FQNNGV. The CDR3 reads CASSEQGAADTQYF. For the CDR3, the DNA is TGTGCCAGCAGCGAACAGGGGGCGGCAGATACGCAGTATTTT.

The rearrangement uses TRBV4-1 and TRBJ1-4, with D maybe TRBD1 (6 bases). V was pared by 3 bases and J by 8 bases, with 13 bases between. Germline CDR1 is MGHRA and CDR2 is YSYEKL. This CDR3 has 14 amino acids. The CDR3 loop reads CASSHPLGGEKLFF. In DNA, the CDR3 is TGCGCCAGCAGCCATCCCTTGGGGGGCGAAAAACTGTTTTTT.

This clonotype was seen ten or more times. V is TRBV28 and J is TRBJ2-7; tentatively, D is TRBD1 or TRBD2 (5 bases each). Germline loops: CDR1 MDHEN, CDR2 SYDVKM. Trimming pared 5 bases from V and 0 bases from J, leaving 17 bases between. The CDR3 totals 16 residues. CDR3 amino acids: CASSTLGDADSYEQYF. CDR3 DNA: TGTGCCAGCAGTACGCTCGGGGACGCTGACTCCTACGAGCAGTACTTC.

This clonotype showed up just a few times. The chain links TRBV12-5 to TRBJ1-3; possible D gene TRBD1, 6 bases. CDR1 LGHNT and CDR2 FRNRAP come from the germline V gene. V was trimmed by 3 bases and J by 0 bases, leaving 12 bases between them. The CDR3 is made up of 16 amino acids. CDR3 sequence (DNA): TGTGCTAGTGGTTTTAACCGGGACATCTCTGGAAACACCATATATTTT. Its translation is CASGFNRDISGNTIYF. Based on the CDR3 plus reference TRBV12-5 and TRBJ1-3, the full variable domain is DARVTQTPRHKVTEMGQEVTMRCQPILGHNTVFWYRQTMMQGLELLAYFRNRAPLDDSGMPKDRFSAEMPDATLATLKIQPSEPRDSAVYFCASGFNRDISGNTIYFGEGSWLTVV.

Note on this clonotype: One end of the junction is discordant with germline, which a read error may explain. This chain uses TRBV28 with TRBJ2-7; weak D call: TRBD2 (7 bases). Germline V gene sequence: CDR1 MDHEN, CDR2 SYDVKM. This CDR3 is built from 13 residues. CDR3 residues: CASSFKGGVERYF. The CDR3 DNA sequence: TGTGCCAGCAGTTTTAAGGGGGGGGTAGAGCGGTACTTC.

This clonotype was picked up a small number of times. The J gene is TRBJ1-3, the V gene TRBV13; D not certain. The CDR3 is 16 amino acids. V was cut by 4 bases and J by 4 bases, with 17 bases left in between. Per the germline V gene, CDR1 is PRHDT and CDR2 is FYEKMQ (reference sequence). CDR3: CASSSGRPLAGNTIYF. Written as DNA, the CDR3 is TGTGCCAGCAGCTCTGGACGGCCGCTCGCGGGAAACACCATATATTTT. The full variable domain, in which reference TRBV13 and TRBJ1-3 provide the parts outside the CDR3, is AAGVIQSPRHLIKEKRETATLKCYPIPRHDTVYWYQQGPGQDPQFLISFYEKMQSDKGSIPDRFSAQQFSDYHSELNMSSLELGDSALYFCASSSGRPLAGNTIYFGEGSWLTVV.

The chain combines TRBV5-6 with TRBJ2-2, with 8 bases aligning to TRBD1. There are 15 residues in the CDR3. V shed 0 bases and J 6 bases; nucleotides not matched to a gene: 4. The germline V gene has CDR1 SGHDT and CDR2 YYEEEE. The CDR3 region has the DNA TGTGCCAGCAGCTTGGTCAGGGGGCGGGCCGGGGAGCTGTTTTTT. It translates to CASSLVRGRAGELFF.

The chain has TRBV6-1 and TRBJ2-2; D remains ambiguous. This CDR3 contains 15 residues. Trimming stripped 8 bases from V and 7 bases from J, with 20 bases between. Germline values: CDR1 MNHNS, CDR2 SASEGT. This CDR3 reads CASSVRWGRGGELFF. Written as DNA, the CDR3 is TGTGCCAGCTCGGTGCGGTGGGGTCGTGGCGGGGAGCTGTTTTTT.